Listed below are T cell receptor beta chains from one sample, sequenced in a study of OX40 agonist ivuxolimab in advanced cancers. The table came from immunoSEQ multiplex PCR; TCRdb's copy has only in-frame clones and leaves some out. The profile covers about 42,000 clones, with around 84% appearing a single time and roughly a fifth taken by the ten largest. The starting material was CD4+ or CD8+ T cells sorted from blood, obtained in a trial of the OX40 agonist ivuxolimab. The source of these receptors is an adult with an advanced solid tumor such as melanoma, head and neck, liver or kidney cancer. The CDR3 runs from the conserved cysteine through the conserved F or W. Each record gives: V gene, clone size, D gene, J gene, CDR3 DNA, CDR3 protein. D genes are given only for firm matches. Clone size, where shown, is once, few, many, or a class for clones that have expanded.

V gene: TRBV19
clone size: medium-sized
D gene: -
J gene: TRBJ2-7
CDR3 DNA: TGTGCCAGTACCCGGAAGGGGGGCCGCTACGAGCAGTACTTC
CDR3 protein: CASTRKGGRYEQYF

V gene: TRBV4-3
clone size: -
D gene: -
J gene: TRBJ2-2
CDR3 DNA: TGCGCCAGCAGCCAAGATCCCTCCCTCTCGGGGGAGCTGTTTTTT
CDR3 protein: CASSQDPSLSGELFF

V gene: TRBV11-3
clone size: -
D gene: -
J gene: TRBJ2-1
CDR3 DNA: TGTGCCAGCAGCTTAGTTGGGGGGTTAGATGAGCAGTTCTTC
CDR3 protein: CASSLVGGLDEQFF

V gene: TRBV10-1
clone size: -
D gene: TRBD1
J gene: TRBJ2-7
CDR3 DNA: TGCGCCAGCAACCGATCCGGGACAGCCTCCTACGAGCAGTACTTC
CDR3 protein: CASNRSGTASYEQYF

V gene: TRBV19
clone size: -
D gene: -
J gene: TRBJ2-7
CDR3 DNA: TGTGCCAGTAGTATTGCAGGTTACGAGCAGTACTTC
CDR3 protein: CASSIAGYEQYF

V gene: TRBV19
clone size: once
D gene: TRBD1
J gene: TRBJ2-3
CDR3 DNA: TGTGCCAGTAGTATAGGGAAGGGGGCGGATACGCAGTATTTT
CDR3 protein: CASSIGKGADTQYF

V gene: TRBV6-5
clone size: -
D gene: -
J gene: TRBJ2-6
CDR3 DNA: TGTGCCAGCAGTTCTACCGGGGCCAACGTCCTGACTTTC
CDR3 protein: CASSSTGANVLTF

V gene: TRBV4-2
clone size: -
D gene: TRBD1
J gene: TRBJ1-1
CDR3 DNA: TGTGCCAGCAGCCAAGATCCGCTCGTGACAGGGGGCACTGAAGCTTTCTTT
CDR3 protein: CASSQDPLVTGGTEAFF

V gene: TRBV28
clone size: -
D gene: -
J gene: TRBJ1-5
CDR3 DNA: TGTGCCAGCAGTTTGTCCGGTAGCAATCAGCCCCAGCATTTT
CDR3 protein: CASSLSGSNQPQHF

V gene: TRBV5-6
clone size: -
D gene: -
J gene: TRBJ2-2
CDR3 DNA: TGTGCCAGCAGCTTGCCCTCAACAGGTACCGGGGAGCTGTTTTTT
CDR3 protein: CASSLPSTGTGELFF

V gene: TRBV6-5
clone size: -
D gene: -
J gene: TRBJ2-7
CDR3 DNA: TGTGCCACAGGACCAGGGTTTCGGGACGAGCAGTACTTC
CDR3 protein: CATGPGFRDEQYF

V gene: TRBV28
clone size: few
D gene: TRBD2
J gene: TRBJ2-7
CDR3 DNA: TGTGCCAGCACCTACCCCGCGGGGGTCGAGCAGTACTTC
CDR3 protein: CASTYPAGVEQYF

V gene: TRBV7-9
clone size: once
D gene: TRBD1
J gene: TRBJ1-2
CDR3 DNA: TGTGCCAGCAGCCTCCAGGGGGAACTTCTTGGCTACACCTTC
CDR3 protein: CASSLQGELLGYTF

V gene: TRBV4-3
clone size: -
D gene: -
J gene: TRBJ1-6
CDR3 DNA: TGCGCCAGCAGCCAGGCGTTTAATTCACCCCTCCACTTT
CDR3 protein: CASSQAFNSPLHF

V gene: TRBV4-3
clone size: -
D gene: TRBD1
J gene: TRBJ2-4
CDR3 DNA: TGCGCCAGCAGCCAAGATTTTACAGGGGGCATTCAGTACTTC
CDR3 protein: CASSQDFTGGIQYF

V gene: TRBV4-1
clone size: -
D gene: -
J gene: TRBJ2-5
CDR3 DNA: TGCGCCAGCAGCCCCGAGGGTTTAGAGACCCAGTACTTC
CDR3 protein: CASSPEGLETQYF